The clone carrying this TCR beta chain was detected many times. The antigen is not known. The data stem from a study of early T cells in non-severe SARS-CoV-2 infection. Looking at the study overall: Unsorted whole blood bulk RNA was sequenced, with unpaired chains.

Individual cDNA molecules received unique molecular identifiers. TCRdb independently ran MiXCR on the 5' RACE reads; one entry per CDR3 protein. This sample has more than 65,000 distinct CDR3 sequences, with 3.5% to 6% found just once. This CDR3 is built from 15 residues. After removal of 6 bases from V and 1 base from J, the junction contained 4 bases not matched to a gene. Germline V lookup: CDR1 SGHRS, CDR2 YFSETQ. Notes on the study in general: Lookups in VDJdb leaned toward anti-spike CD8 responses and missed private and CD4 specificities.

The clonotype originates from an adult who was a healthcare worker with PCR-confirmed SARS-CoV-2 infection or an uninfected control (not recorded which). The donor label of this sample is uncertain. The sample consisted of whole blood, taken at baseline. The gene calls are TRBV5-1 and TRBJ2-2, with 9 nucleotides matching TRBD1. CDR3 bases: TGCGCCAGCACACAGGGGGCACAGAACACCGGGGAGCTGTTTTTT. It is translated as CASTQGAQNTGELFF.